The 4 T cell receptor beta chains below come from one sample, sequenced in a study of naive and memory T cell subsets. Alpha and beta constant region primers primed reverse transcription for blood and skin samples. TCRdb re-analysed the UMI-ligation and nested PCR reads in MiXCR, keeping a single row per CDR3 protein. In the table there are fewer than 20,000 distinct CDR3 sequences, approximately 9.7% of which are singletons. Treatment: skin biopsy from PPD injection site in Mantoux-positive individual. Input was about 1 to 1,100 ng of DNase-treated total RNA without cell sorting. The specimen comprised skin, sampled from a tuberculin skin test site. The receptors were gathered from an adult in good health.

Only a few counts were recorded for this clonotype. The chain links TRBV27 to TRBJ2-7; no clear D gene. This CDR3 contains 11 residues. V was pared by 6 bases and J by 4 bases, with 7 bases between. The germline V gene encodes CDR1 MNHEY and CDR2 SMNVEV (reference sequence). Written as DNA, the CDR3 is TGTGCCAGCAGATTCGGGTACGAGCAGTACTTC. It translates to CASRFGYEQYF.

V gene TRBV20-1 combines with J gene TRBJ2-7; D not certain. The germline CDR1 and CDR2 sequences are DFQATT and SNEGSKA (reference sequence). V lost 3 bases, J lost 3 bases, and 6 bases lay in between. This CDR3 spans 11 amino acids. The CDR3 loop reads CSARTLYEQYF. For the CDR3, the DNA is TGCAGTGCTAGGACTCTCTACGAGCAGTACTTC.

By proportion, this clonotype is medium-sized. J is TRBJ1-4 and V is TRBV6-6, with 7 bases lining up with TRBD1. The V segment lost 2 bases and the J segment 7 bases; nucleotides outside the gene matches: 7. The V gene's germline CDR1 is MNHNY and CDR2 SVGAGI (reference sequence). The CDR3 runs to 15 residues. CDR3 residues: CASSYGGQKSEKLFF. The DNA of the CDR3 is TGTGCCAGCAGTTACGGGGGACAGAAGAGTGAAAAACTGTTTTTT.

The chain uses TRBV11-2 and TRBJ2-1; perhaps TRBD1 as D (5 bases). The V gene's germline CDR1 is SGHAT and CDR2 FQNNGV. V was clipped by 5 bases and J by 3 bases, with 17 bases between them. There are 16 residues in the CDR3. The CDR3 region has the DNA TGTGCCAGCAGCCGCGACAGAAGGAAATACTACAATGAGCAGTTCTTC. It codes for CASSRDRRKYYNEQFF.